The 3 T cell receptor beta chains given below trace back to one sample, sequenced in a study of beta chain features in type 1 diabetes. Since all of the isolated RNA was reverse transcribed, expressed TCRB transcripts were what got sequenced. Libraries were prepared by immunoSEQ multiplex PCR; TCRdb keeps only in-frame clonotypes and omits some of them. The sample carries under 300,000 clones, 25% to 30% recorded once. Sequencing input: central memory CD4+ T cells from blood. The source of these receptors is a man aged 25-40 years in good health.

In its sample, this clone was seen a few times. The CDR3 region is CAISLSSSPTDTQYF. The CDR3, as DNA: TGTGCCATCAGCCTATCCAGCAGCCCCACAGATACGCAGTATTTT. The chain carries TRBV10-3 and TRBJ2-3; D not resolved. Germline values: CDR1 ENHRY, CDR2 SYGVKD. Between the trimmed V and J ends, which lost 6 bases and 2 bases, there was a span of 15 bases. The CDR3 contains 15 residues.

In this sample, this clone turned up a few times. The chain is built from TRBV5-1 and TRBJ2-7; 8 bases align to TRBD1. The J segment lost 6 bases and the V segment lost 4 bases, leaving 9 bases of the junction unmatched. This CDR3 has 14 residues. Germline assignment: CDR1 SGHRS and CDR2 YFSETQ. CDR3 amino acids: CASSTGQVDREQYF. The CDR3 DNA is TGCGCCAGCAGCACGGGACAGGTGGACCGCGAGCAGTACTTC.

The genes are TRBV7-2 and TRBJ2-3, with D perhaps TRBD2 (6 bases). CDR1 is SGHTA, CDR2 FQGNSA, per germline. The CDR3 covers 15 residues. V lost 5 bases, J lost 0 bases, and 12 bases lay in between. CDR3: CASSRSGSSTDTQYF. CDR3 DNA sequence: TGTGCCAGCAGCCGTAGCGGTTCTAGCACAGATACGCAGTATTTT.